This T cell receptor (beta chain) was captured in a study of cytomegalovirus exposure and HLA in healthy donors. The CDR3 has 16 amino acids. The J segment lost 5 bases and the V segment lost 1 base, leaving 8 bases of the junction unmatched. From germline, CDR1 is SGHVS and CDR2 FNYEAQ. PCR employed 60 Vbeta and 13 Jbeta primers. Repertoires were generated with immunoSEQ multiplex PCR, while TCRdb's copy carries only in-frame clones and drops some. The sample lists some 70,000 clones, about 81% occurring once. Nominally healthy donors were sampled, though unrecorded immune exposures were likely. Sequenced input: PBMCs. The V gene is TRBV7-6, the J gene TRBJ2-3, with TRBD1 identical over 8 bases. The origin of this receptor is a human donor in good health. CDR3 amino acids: CASSLEWQGAGDTQYF. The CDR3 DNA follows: TGTGCCAGCAGCTTAGAATGGCAGGGGGCGGGAGATACGCAGTATTTT.